This T cell receptor (beta chain) was captured in a study of cytomegalovirus exposure and HLA in healthy donors. The study's findings and limits: A highly shared variant cluster was judged a likely technical artifact. Beyond CMV serostatus, there was no information to go on about immune exposure.

Note on this clone: The antigen is unknown. Additional DNA sequences in this sample encode the identical CDR3.

Germline CDR1 and CDR2: SGHDT and YYEEEE. The length of the CDR3 is 15 residues. Losses at the gene ends were 4 bases for V and 0 bases for J; bases not matched to a gene: 4. With 60 Vbeta and 13 Jbeta primers, the PCR was carried out. The data were produced by immunoSEQ multiplex PCR, yet TCRdb's version contains in-frame clones alone and is incomplete. The sample includes around 150,000 clones, 80% to 85% of them seen just once. The chain couples TRBV5-6 to TRBJ2-3; 8 nucleotides match TRBD1. The sequence derives from a male donor in good health and CMV-seropositive. Sequenced sample: PBMCs. In nucleotides, the CDR3 is TGTGCCAGCAGCCCAGGGGGCGGTAGCACAGATACGCAGTATTTT. It codes for CASSPGGGSTDTQYF.